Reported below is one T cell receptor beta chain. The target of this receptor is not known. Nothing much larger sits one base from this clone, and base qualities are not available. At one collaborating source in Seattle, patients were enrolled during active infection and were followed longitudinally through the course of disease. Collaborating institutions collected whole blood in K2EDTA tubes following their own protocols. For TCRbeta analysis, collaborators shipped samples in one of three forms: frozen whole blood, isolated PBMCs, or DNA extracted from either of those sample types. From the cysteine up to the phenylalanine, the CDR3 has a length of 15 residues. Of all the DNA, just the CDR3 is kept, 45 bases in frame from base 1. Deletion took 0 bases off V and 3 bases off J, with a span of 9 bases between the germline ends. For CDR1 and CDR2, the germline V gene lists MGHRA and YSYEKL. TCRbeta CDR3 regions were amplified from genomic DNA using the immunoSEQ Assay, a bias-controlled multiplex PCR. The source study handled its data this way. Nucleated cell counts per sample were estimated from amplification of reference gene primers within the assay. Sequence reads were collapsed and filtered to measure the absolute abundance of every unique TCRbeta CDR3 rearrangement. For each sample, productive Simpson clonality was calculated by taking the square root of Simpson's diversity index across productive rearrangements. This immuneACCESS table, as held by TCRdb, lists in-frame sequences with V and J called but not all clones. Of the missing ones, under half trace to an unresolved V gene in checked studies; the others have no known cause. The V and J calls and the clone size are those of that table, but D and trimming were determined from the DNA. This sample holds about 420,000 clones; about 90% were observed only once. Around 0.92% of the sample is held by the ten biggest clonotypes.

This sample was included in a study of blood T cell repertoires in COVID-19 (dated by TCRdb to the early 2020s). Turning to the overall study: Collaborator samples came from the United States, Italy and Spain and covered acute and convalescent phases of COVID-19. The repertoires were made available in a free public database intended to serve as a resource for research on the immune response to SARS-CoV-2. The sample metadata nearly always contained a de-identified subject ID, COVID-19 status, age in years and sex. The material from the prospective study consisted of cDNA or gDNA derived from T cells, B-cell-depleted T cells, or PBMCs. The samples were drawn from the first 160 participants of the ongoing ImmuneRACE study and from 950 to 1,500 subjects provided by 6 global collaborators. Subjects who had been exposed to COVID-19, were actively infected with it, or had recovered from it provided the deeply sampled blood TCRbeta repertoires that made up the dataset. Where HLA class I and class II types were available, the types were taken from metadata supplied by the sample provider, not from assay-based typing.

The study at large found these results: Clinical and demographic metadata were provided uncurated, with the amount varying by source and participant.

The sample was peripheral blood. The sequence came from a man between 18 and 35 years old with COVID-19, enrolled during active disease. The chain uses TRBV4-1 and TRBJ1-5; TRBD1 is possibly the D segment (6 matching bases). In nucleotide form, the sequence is TGCGCCAGCAGCCAAGATTCAGGGGTCAATCAGCCCCAGCATTTT. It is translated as CASSQDSGVNQPQHF.